Described below is a single T cell receptor beta chain sequence and its context. Its antigen is unidentified. The germline gene is not matched at one end of the junction; a read error may be the cause. PCR was performed a second time for roughly 7 to 11 cycles using a sample-barcoded 5' primer and a J-beta primer mix. Via MiXCR, TCRdb re-called the 5' RACE reads, giving one row per CDR3 protein. The table includes approximately 900,000 distinct CDR3 sequences, 48% detected once. In each sample, at least 7 million PBMCs were isolated. These data are taken from a study of blood T cells in healthy people across ages. Germline V gene data show CDR1 as SQVTM and CDR2 as ANQGSEA. The CDR3 extends over 12 amino acids. The study, taken as a whole, reports: Estimated diversity that came from one million T cells was considered an underestimate. Older individuals had lower TCR beta diversity per million T cells (the decline was roughly linear). CMV status of donors was unknown, possibly confounding expanded clonotype changes.

Sequenced: blood. The chain carries TRBV29-1 and TRBJ2-5; D not resolved. The TCR sequence derives from a man between 25 and 39 years old in good health. CDR3 bases: TGCAGCGTCGATAGAAACCAAGAGACCCAGAACTTC. This translates into CSVDRNQETQNF.